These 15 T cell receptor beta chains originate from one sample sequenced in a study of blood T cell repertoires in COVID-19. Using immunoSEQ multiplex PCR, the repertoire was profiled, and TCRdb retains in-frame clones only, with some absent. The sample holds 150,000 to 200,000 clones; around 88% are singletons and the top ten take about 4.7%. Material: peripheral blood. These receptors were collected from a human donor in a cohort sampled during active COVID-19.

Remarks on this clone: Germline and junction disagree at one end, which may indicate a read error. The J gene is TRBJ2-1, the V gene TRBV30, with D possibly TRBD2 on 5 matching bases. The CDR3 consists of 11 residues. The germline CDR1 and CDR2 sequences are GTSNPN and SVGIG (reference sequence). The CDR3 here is CAWSPRGDRLF. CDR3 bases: TGTGCCTGGAGTCCACGGGGTGACCGGCTCTTC.

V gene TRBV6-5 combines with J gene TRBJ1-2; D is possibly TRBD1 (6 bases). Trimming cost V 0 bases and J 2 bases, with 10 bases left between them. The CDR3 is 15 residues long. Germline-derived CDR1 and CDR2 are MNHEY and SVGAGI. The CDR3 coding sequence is TGTGCCAGCAGTTACTCGGGACAAGCAAACTATGGCTACACCTTC. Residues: CASSYSGQANYGYTF.

The CDR3 loop is CASSEQGAVNTEAFF. The DNA of the CDR3 is TGTGCCAGCAGTGAACAGGGGGCAGTGAACACTGAAGCTTTCTTT. The rearrangement joins TRBV2 to TRBJ1-1; TRBD1 agrees at 8 bases. Germline CDR1 SNHLY, CDR2 FYNNEI. This CDR3 has 15 amino acids. V shed 2 bases and J 0 bases; nucleotides not matched to a gene: 2.

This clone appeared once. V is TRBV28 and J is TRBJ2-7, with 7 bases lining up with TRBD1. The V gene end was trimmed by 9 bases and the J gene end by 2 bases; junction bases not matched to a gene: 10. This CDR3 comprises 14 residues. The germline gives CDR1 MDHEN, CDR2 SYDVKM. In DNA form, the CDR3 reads TGTGCCAGTAGGGACGAGGGGGCTACCTACGAGCAGTACTTC. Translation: CASRDEGATYEQYF.

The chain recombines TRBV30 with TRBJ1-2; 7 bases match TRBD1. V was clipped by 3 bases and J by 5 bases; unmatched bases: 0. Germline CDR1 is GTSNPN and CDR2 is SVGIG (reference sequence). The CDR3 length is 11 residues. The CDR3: CAWRGQYGYTF. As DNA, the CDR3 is TGTGCCTGGAGGGGACAGTATGGCTACACCTTC.

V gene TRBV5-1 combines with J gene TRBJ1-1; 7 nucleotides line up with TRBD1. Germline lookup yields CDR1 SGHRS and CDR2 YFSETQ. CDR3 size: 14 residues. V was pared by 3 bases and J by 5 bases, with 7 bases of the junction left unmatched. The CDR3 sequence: CASSSRQGGTEAFF. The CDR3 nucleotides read TGCGCCAGCAGCTCTCGACAGGGTGGGACTGAAGCTTTCTTT.

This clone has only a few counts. CDR3 residues: CASKRIPGNSNQPQHF. In nucleotides, the CDR3 is TGTGCCAGCAAACGGATCCCAGGGAATAGCAATCAGCCCCAGCATTTT. This sequence joins TRBV27 and TRBJ1-5; TRBD1 is a possible D gene (5 bases). The germline V gene has CDR1 MNHEY and CDR2 SMNVEV (reference sequence). V was clipped by 7 bases and J by 0 bases, with 16 bases between them. This CDR3 region has 16 residues.

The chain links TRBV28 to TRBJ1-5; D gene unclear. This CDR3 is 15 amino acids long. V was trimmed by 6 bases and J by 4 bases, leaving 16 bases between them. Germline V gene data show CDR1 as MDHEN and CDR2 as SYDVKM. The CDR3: CASRHARVKNQPQHF. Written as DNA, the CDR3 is TGTGCCAGCAGACACGCGCGGGTAAAAAATCAGCCCCAGCATTTT.

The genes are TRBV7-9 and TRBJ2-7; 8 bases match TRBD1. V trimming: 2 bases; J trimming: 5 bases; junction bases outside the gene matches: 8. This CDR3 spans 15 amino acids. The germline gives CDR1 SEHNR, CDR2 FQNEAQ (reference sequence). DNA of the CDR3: TGTGCCAGCAGCTTACAGGACAGGGTCGTCAACGAGCAGTACTTC. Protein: CASSLQDRVVNEQYF.

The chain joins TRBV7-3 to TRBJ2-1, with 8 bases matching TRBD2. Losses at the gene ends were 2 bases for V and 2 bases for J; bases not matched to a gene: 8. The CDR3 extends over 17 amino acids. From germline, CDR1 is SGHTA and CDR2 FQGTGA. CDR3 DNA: TGTGCCAGCAGCTTACAACCCCCGGGGGGGCCCTACAATGAGCAGTTCTTC. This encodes CASSLQPPGGPYNEQFF.

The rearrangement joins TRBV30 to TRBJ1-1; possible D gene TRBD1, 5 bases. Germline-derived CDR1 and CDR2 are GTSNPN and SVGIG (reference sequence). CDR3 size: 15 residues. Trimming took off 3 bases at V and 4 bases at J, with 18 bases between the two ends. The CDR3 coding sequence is TGTGCCTGGAGCTTGGGCGGGGCCCCCCCCACTGAAGCTTTCTTT. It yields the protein CAWSLGGAPPTEAFF.

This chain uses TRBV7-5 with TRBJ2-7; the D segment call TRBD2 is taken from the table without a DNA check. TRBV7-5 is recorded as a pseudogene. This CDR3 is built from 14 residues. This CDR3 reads CARTLRVGTYEQYF. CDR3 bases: TGTGCCAGAACCCTCCGGGTAGGAACCTACGAGCAGTACTTC.

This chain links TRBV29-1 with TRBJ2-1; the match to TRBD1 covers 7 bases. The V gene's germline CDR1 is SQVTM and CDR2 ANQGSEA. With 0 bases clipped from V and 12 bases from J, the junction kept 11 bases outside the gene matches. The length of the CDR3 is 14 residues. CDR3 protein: CSVEDQGVLRGQFF. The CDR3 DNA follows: TGCAGCGTTGAAGACCAGGGGGTTCTAAGGGGGCAGTTCTTC.

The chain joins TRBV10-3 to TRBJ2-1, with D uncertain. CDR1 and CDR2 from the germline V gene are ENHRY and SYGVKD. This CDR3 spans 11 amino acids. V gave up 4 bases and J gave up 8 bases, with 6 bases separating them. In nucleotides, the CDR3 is TGTGCCATCAGTGGGAGAGATGAGCAGTTCTTC. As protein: CAISGRDEQFF.

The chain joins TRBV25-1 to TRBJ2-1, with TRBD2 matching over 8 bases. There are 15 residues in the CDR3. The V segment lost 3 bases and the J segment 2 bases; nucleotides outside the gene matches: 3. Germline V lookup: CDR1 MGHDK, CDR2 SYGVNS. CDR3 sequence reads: CASSDGRAPYNEQFF. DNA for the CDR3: TGTGCCAGCAGTGACGGGAGGGCCCCCTACAATGAGCAGTTCTTC.